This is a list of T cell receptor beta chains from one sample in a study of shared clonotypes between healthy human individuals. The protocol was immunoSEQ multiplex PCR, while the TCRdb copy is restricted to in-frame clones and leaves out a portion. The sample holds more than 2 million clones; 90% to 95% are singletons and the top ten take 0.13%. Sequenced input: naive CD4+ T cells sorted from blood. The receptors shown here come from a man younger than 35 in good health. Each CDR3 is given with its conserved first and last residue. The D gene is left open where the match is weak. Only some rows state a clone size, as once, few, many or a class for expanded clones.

TGCGCCAGCAGCTTGTTAGGGCGCTCCTACAATGAGCAGTTCTTC	CASSLLGRSYNEQFF	TRBV5-1	TRBJ2-1	.	.
TGTGCCAGCAGTCCGGGGGGGGGCGGAAGCAATCAGCCCCAGCATTTT	CASSPGGGGSNQPQHF	TRBV28	TRBJ1-5	.	.
TGTGCCAGCAGCTTAGCGCGGAGCCCCCCTGAAAAACTGTTTTTT	CASSLARSPPEKLFF	TRBV7-2	TRBJ1-4	.	.
TGTGCCAGCAGCCTTCCGACTAGCGGCAAGTCCGGGGAGCTGTTTTTT	CASSLPTSGKSGELFF	TRBV5-4	TRBJ2-2	.	TRBD2
TGTGCCAGCAGCTTCGGACAGGGGGTCTCTGGAAACACCATATATTTT	CASSFGQGVSGNTIYF	TRBV5-4	TRBJ1-3	.	TRBD1
TGCGCCAGCAGCCAAGCGACCGGAGGAGAGACCTACGAGCAGTACTTC	CASSQATGGETYEQYF	TRBV4-3	TRBJ2-7	.	.
TGTGCCAGCACATCTGCGGGCTCCCTCAGCGAGCAGTACTTC	CASTSAGSLSEQYF	TRBV6-1	TRBJ2-7	.	.
TGTGCCAGCAGTTCGCTATATAATTCACCCCTCCACTTT	CASSSLYNSPLHF	TRBV11-2	TRBJ1-6	.	.
TGCGCCAGCAGCTTGGTCCCAAATCGGTTGAACACCGGGGAGCTGTTTTTT	CASSLVPNRLNTGELFF	TRBV5-1	TRBJ2-2	.	.
TGCAGCGTTGGGCGACTAGCGGGAGGTAGCGATGAGCAGTTCTTC	CSVGRLAGGSDEQFF	TRBV29-1	TRBJ2-1	.	TRBD2
TGTGCCAGCAGCTTAGTAGGGACAGCTAGCACAGATACGCAGTATTTT	CASSLVGTASTDTQYF	TRBV7-2	TRBJ2-3	.	TRBD1
TGTGCCAGCAGTCCCAGCGGGCAGGGGGGTACAGATACGCAGTATTTT	CASSPSGQGGTDTQYF	TRBV7-9	TRBJ2-3	.	.
TGTGCCAGCAGCGTAGCTACGGGGGGGAATAATTATGAGCAGTTCTTC	CASSVATGGNNYEQFF	TRBV9	TRBJ2-1	.	TRBD2
TGTGCCAGCAGCCTGGGACTCCGACACGGGGAGCTGTTTTTT	CASSLGLRHGELFF	TRBV7-2	TRBJ2-2	once	.
TGTGCCAGCAGCGGGGTGGCAGCCTCCTACAATGAGCAGTTCTTC	CASSGVAASYNEQFF	TRBV5-4	TRBJ2-1	.	.
TGTGCCAGCAGTTTCTTTACCGGGACCCCACTCACAGATACGCAGTATTTT	CASSFFTGTPLTDTQYF	TRBV27	TRBJ2-3	.	.
TGTGCCAGCAGTGGACAGTTCAACGAGGGCTACACCTTC	CASSGQFNEGYTF	TRBV25-1	TRBJ1-2	.	.
TGCGCCAGCAGCTGGACCGGGACGGGGACCTACGAGCAGTACTTC	CASSWTGTGTYEQYF	TRBV5-1	TRBJ2-7	.	.
TGTGCCAGTAATAACAGGGATCTTAAAGAAAAACTGTTTTTT	CASNNRDLKEKLFF	TRBV25-1	TRBJ1-4	.	.
TGCGCCAGCAGCCGAGACGTAGGTCAAGCCCAGCGGGGTACTCGAGATACGCAGTATTTT	CASSRDVGQAQRGTRDTQYF	TRBV4-1	TRBJ2-3	.	TRBD2
TGTGCCAGCAGCCAATGGGGGAAAGTGGAGACCCAGTACTTC	CASSQWGKVETQYF	TRBV14	TRBJ2-5	.	.
TGTGCCAGCAGCTCCCAGGGTTCCTACAATGAGCAGTTCTTC	CASSSQGSYNEQFF	TRBV7-3	TRBJ2-1	.	.
TGTGCCAGCAGCTCGATCAGAGGGTTCTGGGAGCTGTTTTTT	CASSSIRGFWELFF	TRBV11-2	TRBJ2-2	many	.
TGTGCCAGCAGAAAAGACAGGGGGGACACTGAAGCTTTCTTT	CASRKDRGDTEAFF	TRBV11-2	TRBJ1-1	.	TRBD1
TGTGCCTGGAGAAACACTGGGGCCAACGTCCTGACTTTC	CAWRNTGANVLTF	TRBV30	TRBJ2-6	.	.
TGTGCCAGCAGTTTAGGGCAGGGGTATTCACCCCTCCACTTT	CASSLGQGYSPLHF	TRBV27	TRBJ1-6	few	.
TGTGCCAGCTCGTCCGGGGGACAGGGTTTCGGCTACACCTTC	CASSSGGQGFGYTF	TRBV18	TRBJ1-2	.	TRBD1